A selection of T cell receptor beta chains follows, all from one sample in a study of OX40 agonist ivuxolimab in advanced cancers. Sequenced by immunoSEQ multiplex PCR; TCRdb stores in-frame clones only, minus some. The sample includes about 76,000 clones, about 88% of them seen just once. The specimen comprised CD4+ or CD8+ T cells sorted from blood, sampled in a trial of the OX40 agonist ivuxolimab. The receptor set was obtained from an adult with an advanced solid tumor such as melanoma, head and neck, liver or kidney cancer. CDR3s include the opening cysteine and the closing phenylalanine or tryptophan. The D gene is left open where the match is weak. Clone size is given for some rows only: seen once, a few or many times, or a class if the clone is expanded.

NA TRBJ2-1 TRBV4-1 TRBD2 TGCGCCAGCAGCCAAGTCGGGGGGTTGATTAATGAGCAGTTCTTC CASSQVGGLINEQFF
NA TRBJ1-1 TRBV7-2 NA TGTGCCAGCAGCCACGGGGGGGGAACCCTGAACACTGAAGCTTTCTTT CASSHGGGTLNTEAFF
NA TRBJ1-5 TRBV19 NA TGTGCCAGTAGTCGAAAGGGCCAGGGACGTCAGCCCCAGCATTTT CASSRKGQGRQPQHF
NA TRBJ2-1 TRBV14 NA TGTGCCAGCAGCCAAGATCTCTCAGGCACTGAGCAGTTCTTC CASSQDLSGTEQFF
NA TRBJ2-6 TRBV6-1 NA TGTGCCAGCAGTGCACGCTCTGGGGCCAACGTCCTGACTTTC CASSARSGANVLTF
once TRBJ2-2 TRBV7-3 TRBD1 TGTGCCAGCAGCCCCTCGGGGGGACAGGGAGTGACCGGGGAGCTGTTTTTT CASSPSGGQGVTGELFF
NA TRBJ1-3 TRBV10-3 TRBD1 TGTGCCATCAGGATAGGTACAGGGGTTGGAAACACCATATATTTT CAIRIGTGVGNTIYF
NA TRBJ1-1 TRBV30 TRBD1 TGTGCCTGGAGGCGGACAGGGGAAGCTTTCTTT CAWRRTGEAFF
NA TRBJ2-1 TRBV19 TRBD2 TGTGCCACGAAAAGGACTAGCGGGCGACACTACAATGAGCAGTTCTTC CATKRTSGRHYNEQFF
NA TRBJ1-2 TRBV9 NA TGTGCCAGCAGCGCCAACTATGGCTACACCTTC CASSANYGYTF
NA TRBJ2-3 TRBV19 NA TGTGCCAGTAGTATAGCTCTAGCGACAGATACGCAGTATTTT CASSIALATDTQYF
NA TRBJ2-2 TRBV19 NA TGTGCCAGTTCTCGAGGAACAGGGTCCACCGGGGAGCTGTTTTTT CASSRGTGSTGELFF
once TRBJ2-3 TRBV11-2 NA TGTGCCAGCAGCTTGGGCAGGGCTAGCACAGATACGCAGTATTTT CASSLGRASTDTQYF
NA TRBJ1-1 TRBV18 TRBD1 TGTGCCAGCTCACCACAGGGGGCGAACACTGAAGCTTTCTTT CASSPQGANTEAFF
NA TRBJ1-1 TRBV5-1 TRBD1 TGCGCCAGCAGCTTGGGGACAGGCAACACTGAAGCTTTCTTT CASSLGTGNTEAFF
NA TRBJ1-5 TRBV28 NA TGTGCCAGCAGTGGGACGGGAAATAGCAATCAGCCCCAGCATTTT CASSGTGNSNQPQHF
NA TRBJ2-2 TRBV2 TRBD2 TGTGCCAGCAGTGACCTCCGGGGGGGGAGCTGGGACACCGGGGAGCTGTTTTTT CASSDLRGGSWDTGELFF
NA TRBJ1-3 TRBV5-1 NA TGCGCCAGCAGCTTGGGTAGGCAGGGCCCAGTCTCTGGAAACACCATATATTTT CASSLGRQGPVSGNTIYF
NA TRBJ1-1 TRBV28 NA TGTGCCAGCAGTTTCGGGGGGATGAACACTGAAGCTTTCTTT CASSFGGMNTEAFF
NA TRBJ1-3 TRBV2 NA TGTGCCAGCAGGAGGGGACTCCTCTCTGGAAACACCATATATTTT CASRRGLLSGNTIYF
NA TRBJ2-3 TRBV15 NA TGTGCCACCAGCAGAGATTATCAAAGCACAGATACGCAGTATTTT CATSRDYQSTDTQYF
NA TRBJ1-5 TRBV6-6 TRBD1 TGTGCCAGCAGCGCGACAGGGGACAACAATCAGCCCCAGCATTTT CASSATGDNNQPQHF
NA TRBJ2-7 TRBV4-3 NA TGCGCCAGCAGCCAAGGGGGGCCCTTGTCGAAATACGAGCAGTACTTC CASSQGGPLSKYEQYF
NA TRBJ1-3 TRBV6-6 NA TGTGCCAGCATCAACACGGCCTTCTCTGGAAACACCATATATTTT CASINTAFSGNTIYF
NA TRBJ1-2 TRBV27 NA TGTGCCAGCAGTACTCGACAGCCCGTCATTCAGGGCTACACCTTC CASSTRQPVIQGYTF
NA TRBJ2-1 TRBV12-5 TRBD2 TGTGCTAGTGGTTTGTCGGGGGGGCTCAATGAGCAGTTCTTC CASGLSGGLNEQFF
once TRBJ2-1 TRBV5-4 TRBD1 TGTGCCAGCAGCTCCCCCAGGGGGACCTACAATGAGCAGTTCTTC CASSSPRGTYNEQFF
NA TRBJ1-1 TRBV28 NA TGTGCCAGCAGTTACTCTAGGGAGACCACTAAAGCTTTCTTT CASSYSRETTKAFF
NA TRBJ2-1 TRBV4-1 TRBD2 TGCGCCAGCAGCCCGCCTAGCGGGGGCGCATACAATGAGCAGTTCTTC CASSPPSGGAYNEQFF
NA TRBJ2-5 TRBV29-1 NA TGCAGCGTTTCCAGGGACCCCTCGGCCCAGTACTTC CSVSRDPSAQYF
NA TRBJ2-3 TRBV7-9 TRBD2 TGTGCCAGCAGCCTGCAGAGCGGGAGTATGCAGTATTTT CASSLQSGSMQYF
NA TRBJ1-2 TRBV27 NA TGTGCCAGCAGTCCCTCGAGCGGGGGCTACACCTTC CASSPSSGGYTF
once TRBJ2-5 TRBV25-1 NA TGTGCCAGCAGTGACTCCAGGGTCGGTACTTTCGAACAGTACTTC CASSDSRVGTFEQYF
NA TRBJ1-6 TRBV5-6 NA TGTGCCAGCAGCTTTCAGCGTTTAGTTTCACCCCTCCACTTT CASSFQRLVSPLHF
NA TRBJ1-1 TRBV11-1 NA TGTGCCAGCAGTCCGCAGGGGTGGGCCACTGAAGCTTTCTTT CASSPQGWATEAFF
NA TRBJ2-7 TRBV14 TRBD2 TGTGCCAGCAGCCCACGGCCTCGACTAGCGGGAGGCTACGAGCAGTACTTC CASSPRPRLAGGYEQYF
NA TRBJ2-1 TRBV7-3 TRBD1 TGTGCCAGCAGCTTGGACAGGTACGGTGAGCAGTTCTTC CASSLDRYGEQFF
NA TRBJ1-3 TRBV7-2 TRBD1 TGTGCCAGCAGCAGCCGGGACAGGGGTATGAACACCATATATTTT CASSSRDRGMNTIYF
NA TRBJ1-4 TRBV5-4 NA TGTGCCAGCAGCTTGGGCCTTTATAATGAAAAACTGTTTTTT CASSLGLYNEKLFF
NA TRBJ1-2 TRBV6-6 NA TGTGCCAGCAGCCGGGATCAGTCCCAGGGCTATGGCTACACCTTC CASSRDQSQGYGYTF
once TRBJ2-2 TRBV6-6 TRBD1 TGTGCCAGCAGTTACGTGTGGACAGGGCCCGGGGAGCTGTTTTTT CASSYVWTGPGELFF
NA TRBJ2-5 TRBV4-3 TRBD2 TGCGCCAGCAGCCAAGATTATCGTGGGAATAGCGGGGGACAAGAGACCCAGTACTTC CASSQDYRGNSGGQETQYF
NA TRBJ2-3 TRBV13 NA TGTGCCAGCAGCTTAGCGGGGCAGGGAGATACGCAGTATTTT CASSLAGQGDTQYF
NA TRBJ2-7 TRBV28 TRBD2 TGTGCCAGCAGCCGAAGCGGGAGGGCCCCCTCCGAGCAGTACTTC CASSRSGRAPSEQYF
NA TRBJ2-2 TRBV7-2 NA TGTGCCAGCAGCTTATTGTGGCGGACTTCTCGTTCCGGGGAGCTGTTTTTT CASSLLWRTSRSGELFF
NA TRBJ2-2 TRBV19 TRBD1 TGTGCCAGTAGTATCCGACAGGGGGCTGTGACCGGGGAGCTGTTTTTT CASSIRQGAVTGELFF
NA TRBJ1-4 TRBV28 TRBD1 TGTGCCAGCAGTTCGGGACAGGGTAATTTTTACGAAAAACTGTTTTTT CASSSGQGNFYEKLFF
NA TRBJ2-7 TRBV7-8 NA TGTGCCAGCAGGTTAGGACCCGGCCAGGGGCGGCAATCCTACGAGCAGTACTTC CASRLGPGQGRQSYEQYF
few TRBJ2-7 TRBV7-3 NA TGTGCCAGCAGCCCAACCGGAGGATACGGAAGAGAGCAGTACTTC CASSPTGGYGREQYF
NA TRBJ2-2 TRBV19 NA TGTGCCAGTAGTATAGTCTTCTGGGTTCCAAAGAACACCGGGGAGCTGTTTTTT CASSIVFWVPKNTGELFF